This T cell receptor beta chain was captured in a study of T cells after yellow fever vaccination. About the research overall: Libraries from low-cell-number fractions were prepared with the SMART-Seq v4 Ultra Low Input RNA kit.

V lost 4 bases, J lost 5 bases, and 5 bases stayed unmatched. Germline V CDR1 and CDR2: SGHTA, FQGNSA. The CDR3 runs 16 residues. TCR cDNA was made by 5'RACE template switching, adding a universal primer site and UMIs. TCRdb recomputed calls from the 5' RACE reads with MiXCR, one row per CDR3 protein. The sample includes approximately 70,000 distinct CDR3 sequences, under 8% of them seen just once. Study results and caveats: Re-detected after boosting: most primary clones, 96% of CD4 and 88% of CD8. Of the clonotypes, a small share occurred in both CD4 and CD8 compartments.

A note on this clonotype: What it binds is unknown.

The sequence derives from a young man who received the YFV17D yellow fever vaccine. The rearrangement links TRBV7-2 to TRBJ2-3; TRBD2 matches 14 bases. The sample consisted of CD8+ T cells sorted from PBMCs, taken roughly 46 days after the first yellow fever vaccination. Here the CDR3 DNA reads TGTGCCAGCAGCTCCCCGACTAGCGGGGGGGAAGATACGCAGTATTTT. Translated, it gives CASSSPTSGGEDTQYF.